The clone carrying this TCR beta chain was picked up many times. The antigen remains unidentified. These data belong to a study of T cells in Graves' hyperthyroidism and ophthalmopathy. Study-level findings and limits: Most expanded thyroid clonotypes above 0.001 also appeared in blood. A model of 13 V-J pairs discriminated ophthalmopathy from stable hyperthyroidism.

Template material for amplifying TCR beta CDR3 regions consisted of RNA transcripts. Primed by the HTBI set, a first-round RT-PCR was run on the TCR CDR3. One entry per CDR3 protein, called by TCRdb with MiXCR from the multiplex PCR reads. The table shows around 350,000 distinct CDR3 sequences, with approximately 13% occurring only once. This CDR3 spans 15 amino acids. V lost 6 bases to trimming and J lost 6 bases; unmatched junction nucleotides: 11. CDR1 is MDHEN, CDR2 SYDVKM, per germline. Newly diagnosed hyperthyroidism, duration under 2 months, in patients aged 18 to 65. Sequencing input: blood. The chain joins TRBV28 to TRBJ2-3; the match to TRBD2 covers 8 bases. The TCR was taken from a woman in her late teens or twenties with Graves' hyperthyroidism. The DNA of the CDR3 is TGTGCCAGCAGCCCCTCATGGCGGGGGGCCGATACGCAGTATTTT. This codes for CASSPSWRGADTQYF.